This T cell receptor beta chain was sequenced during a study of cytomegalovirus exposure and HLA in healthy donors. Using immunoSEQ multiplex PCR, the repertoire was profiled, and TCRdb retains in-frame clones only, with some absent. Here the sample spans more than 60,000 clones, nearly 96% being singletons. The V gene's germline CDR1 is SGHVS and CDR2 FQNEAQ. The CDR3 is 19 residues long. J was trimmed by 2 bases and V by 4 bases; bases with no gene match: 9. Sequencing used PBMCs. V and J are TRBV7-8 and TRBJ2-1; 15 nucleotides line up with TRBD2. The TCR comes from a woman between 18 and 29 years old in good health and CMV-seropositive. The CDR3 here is CASSSRGLAGGPPYNEQFF. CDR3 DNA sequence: TGTGCCAGCAGCTCCCGCGGACTAGCGGGAGGGCCGCCCTACAATGAGCAGTTCTTC.